This TCR delta chain was identified in a study of gamma-delta chains in newborns, infants, children. Study summary: Microbial exposure reportedly drives polyclonal innate γδ T cell expansion after birth.

Comment on this clone: A much larger clone sits a single nucleotide away, making a read error possible.

TCRdb fed the reads into CATT to redo clone calling. Among about 1,000 delta-chain clones listed, approximately 1.3% were seen once. The TCR was taken from a child in good health. The specimen sequenced was blood.

CDR3 sequence: CACDDLWDRDTDKLIF. In DNA form, the CDR3 reads TGTGCCTGTGACGACCTCTGGGATCGAGACACCGATAAACTCATCTTT. The chain employs TRDV2 and TRDJ1; TRDD3 is a possible D gene (5 bases). The CDR3 contains 16 residues. Looked up from germline, CDR1 is GEAIGNYY and CDR2 is EKD. V was pared by 3 bases and J by 0 bases, with 16 bases between.